The 11 T cell receptor beta chains in this list originate from one sample, sequenced in a study of T cell changes during pregnancy in multiple sclerosis. Here immunoSEQ multiplex PCR was the method, and the copy in TCRdb shows in-frame clones only, minus some. The sample lists 40,000 to 60,000 clones, around 92% seen once, with 0.6% to 0.75% in the top ten. The sample consisted of CD4+ T cells from peripheral blood mononuclear cells, taken in the third trimester of pregnancy. These receptors were obtained from a female donor with multiple sclerosis, enrolled in a pregnancy study.

V usage is TRBV7-9 and J usage is TRBJ1-4, with 7 bases identical to TRBD1. The CDR3 has 16 amino acids. J lost 8 bases, V lost 5 bases, and 14 bases had no gene match. Per the germline V gene, CDR1 is SEHNR and CDR2 is FQNEAQ (reference sequence). The CDR3 here is CASSANDRVVNEKLFF. The CDR3 DNA reads TGTGCCAGCAGCGCAAACGACAGGGTGGTCAACGAAAAACTGTTTTTT.

This sequence joins TRBV7-9 and TRBJ1-4, with D maybe TRBD1 (5 bases). The CDR3 runs 13 residues. Germline V lookup: CDR1 SEHNR, CDR2 FQNEAQ (reference sequence). V lost 3 bases, J lost 5 bases, and 7 bases lay in between. The CDR3 is CASSLGGNEKLFF. The CDR3 DNA reads as TGTGCCAGCAGCTTGGGGGGAAATGAAAAACTGTTTTTT. Complete variable domain (other parts from reference TRBV7-9 and TRBJ1-4): DTGVSQNPRHKITKRGQNVTFRCDPISEHNRLYWYRQTLGQGPEFLTYFQNEAQLEKSRLLSDRFSAERPKGSFSTLEIQRTEQGDSAMYLCASSLGGNEKLFFGSGTQLSVL.

The V call is TRBV6-6, the J call TRBJ2-7, with TRBD2 matching over 7 bases. V shed 0 bases, J shed 7 bases, and the junction held 9 bases outside the gene matches. The CDR3 spans 15 residues. Germline V gene sequence: CDR1 MNHNY, CDR2 SVGAGI (reference sequence). The CDR3 loop is CASSYSAGDLGEQYF. The DNA of the CDR3 is TGTGCCAGCAGTTACTCCGCGGGGGACCTTGGAGAGCAGTACTTC.

This chain joins TRBV20-1 and TRBJ2-5, with 7 positions matching TRBD1. This CDR3 is built from 11 residues. Germline CDR1 is DFQATT and CDR2 is SNEGSKA (reference sequence). V shed 6 bases and J 4 bases; nucleotides not matched to a gene: 2. The CDR3 sequence is CSANRGETQYF. For the CDR3, the DNA is TGCAGTGCAAACAGGGGAGAGACCCAGTACTTC.

The chain links TRBV5-1 to TRBJ2-3; the match to TRBD2 covers 13 bases. Germline V gene data show CDR1 as SGHRS and CDR2 as YFSETQ. The CDR3 contains 16 residues. Unmatched junction bases numbered 6, after V lost 3 bases and J lost 5 bases. CDR3 sequence: CASSSGLAGAGDTQYF. The DNA of the CDR3 is TGCGCCAGCAGCTCTGGACTAGCGGGAGCCGGAGATACGCAGTATTTT.

CDR3 loop: CAIRTGEYGYTF. The CDR3 DNA follows: TGTGCCATCAGGACAGGAGAGTATGGCTACACCTTC. The chain employs TRBV19 and TRBJ1-2, with 7 positions matching TRBD1. Germline CDR1 reads LNHDA; CDR2 reads SQIVND (reference sequence). CDR3 length: 12 amino acids. V gave up 10 bases and J gave up 5 bases; unmatched junction bases: 7.

This chain links TRBV5-1 with TRBJ1-2; D is unclear. Trimming shortened V by 3 bases and J by 4 bases, and 10 bases separated the two germline ends. This CDR3 region has 13 residues. Germline values: CDR1 SGHRS, CDR2 YFSETQ. In DNA, the CDR3 is TGCGCCAGCAGCTCCGCGACTGGCTATGGCTACACCTTC. Translated: CASSSATGYGYTF.

The V call is TRBV5-1, the J call TRBJ2-7, with D perhaps TRBD2 (5 bases). V was shortened by 0 bases and J by 4 bases, with 8 bases between the two germline ends. CDR3 size: 13 residues. Germline-derived CDR1 and CDR2 are SGHRS and YFSETQ. In DNA form, the CDR3 reads TGCGCCAGCAGCTTGGCATCGGGGTACGAGCAGTACTTC. Its translation is CASSLASGYEQYF.

This sequence joins TRBV5-1 and TRBJ2-1; TRBD1 matches 7 bases. After removal of 1 base from V and 6 bases from J, the junction contained 4 bases not matched to a gene. Germline values: CDR1 SGHRS, CDR2 YFSETQ. There are 14 residues in the CDR3. CDR3 in amino acids: CASSLKGAGNEQFF. Here the CDR3 DNA reads TGCGCCAGCAGCTTGAAGGGGGCCGGCAATGAGCAGTTCTTC.

CDR3 nucleotides: TGCGCCAGCAGTGAGGCAGGGGGCTTCTACGAGCAGTACTTC. It is translated as CASSEAGGFYEQYF. The V and J genes are TRBV10-2 and TRBJ2-7, with 8 bases matching TRBD1. This CDR3 spans 14 amino acids. V dropped 2 bases and J dropped 3; count of bases not matched to a gene: 3. CDR1 is WSHSY and CDR2 is SAAADI in the germline V gene.

This clone was picked up one time. The genes are TRBV5-5 and TRBJ1-2; weak D call: TRBD1 (5 bases). The CDR3 has 15 residues. CDR1 SGHKS and CDR2 YYEKEE come from the germline V gene (reference sequence). V dropped 2 bases and J dropped 4 bases, with 15 bases sitting between them. The CDR3 region has the DNA TGTGCCAGCAGCTTAGGGGTTGGCACACCCTATGGCTACACCTTC. Encoded protein: CASSLGVGTPYGYTF.